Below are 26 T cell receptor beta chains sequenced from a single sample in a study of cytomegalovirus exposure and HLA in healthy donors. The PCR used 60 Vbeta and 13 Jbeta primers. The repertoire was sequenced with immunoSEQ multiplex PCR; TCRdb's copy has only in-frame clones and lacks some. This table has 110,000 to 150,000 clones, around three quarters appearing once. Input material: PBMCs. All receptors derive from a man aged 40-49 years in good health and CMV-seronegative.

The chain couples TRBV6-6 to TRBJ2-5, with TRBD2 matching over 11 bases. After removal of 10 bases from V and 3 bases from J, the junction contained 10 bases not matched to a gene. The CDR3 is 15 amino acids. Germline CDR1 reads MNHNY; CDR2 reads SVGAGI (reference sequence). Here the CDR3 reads CATMMTSGTEETQYF. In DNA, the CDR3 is TGTGCCACAATGATGACTAGCGGGACAGAAGAGACCCAGTACTTC.

The CDR3 coding sequence is TGTGCCACCTCGGAGGGAGTCGGCCTCGATGAGCAGTTCTTC. Its protein product is CATSEGVGLDEQFF. The V gene is TRBV9, the J gene TRBJ2-1; a possible D gene is TRBD2 (6 bases). From germline, CDR1 is SGDLS and CDR2 YYNGEE. CDR3 length: 14 residues. V was shortened by 9 bases and J by 8 bases, with 21 bases between the two germline ends.

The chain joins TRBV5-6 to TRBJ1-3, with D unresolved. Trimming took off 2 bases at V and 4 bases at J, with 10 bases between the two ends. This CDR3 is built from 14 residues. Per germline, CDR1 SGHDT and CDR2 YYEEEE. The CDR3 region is CASSFGTGGNTIYF. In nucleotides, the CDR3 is TGTGCCAGCAGCTTCGGTACGGGGGGAAACACCATATATTTT.

Here the CDR3 reads CASTAGTSTDTQYF. CDR3 sequence (DNA): TGTGCCAGCACGGCGGGGACTAGCACAGATACGCAGTATTTT. The chain couples TRBV2 to TRBJ2-3, with a tentative D call TRBD2 (6 bases). Germline CDR1 and CDR2: SNHLY and FYNNEI. V shed 7 bases and J shed 0 bases, with 11 bases lying between them. The CDR3 is 14 amino acids.

CDR3 residues: CASSPGLADSYNEQFF. CDR3 DNA sequence: TGTGCCAGCAGCCCGGGACTAGCGGATTCCTACAATGAGCAGTTCTTC. The chain combines TRBV5-6 with TRBJ2-1; TRBD2 matches 11 bases. Germline V gene lookup returns CDR1 SGHDT and CDR2 YYEEEE. V shed 4 bases and J 1 base; nucleotides not matched to a gene: 4. CDR3 size: 16 residues.

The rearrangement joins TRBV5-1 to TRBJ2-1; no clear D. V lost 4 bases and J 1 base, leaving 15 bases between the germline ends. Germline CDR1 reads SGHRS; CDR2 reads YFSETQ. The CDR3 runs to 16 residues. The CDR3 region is CASSLISRPSYNEQFF. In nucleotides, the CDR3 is TGCGCCAGCAGCCTGATTAGTCGCCCTTCCTACAATGAGCAGTTCTTC. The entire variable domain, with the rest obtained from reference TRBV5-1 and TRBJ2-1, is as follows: KAGVTQTPRYLIKTRGQQVTLSCSPISGHRSVSWYQQTPGQGLQFLFEYFSETQRNKGNFPGRFSGRQFSNSRSEMNVSTLELGDSALYLCASSLISRPSYNEQFFGPGTRLTVL.

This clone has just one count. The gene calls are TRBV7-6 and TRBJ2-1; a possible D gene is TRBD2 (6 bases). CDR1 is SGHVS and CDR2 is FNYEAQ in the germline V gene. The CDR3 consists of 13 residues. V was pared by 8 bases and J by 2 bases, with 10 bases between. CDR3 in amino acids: CASEEGPYNEQFF. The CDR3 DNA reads TGTGCCAGCGAGGAGGGCCCCTACAATGAGCAGTTCTTC.

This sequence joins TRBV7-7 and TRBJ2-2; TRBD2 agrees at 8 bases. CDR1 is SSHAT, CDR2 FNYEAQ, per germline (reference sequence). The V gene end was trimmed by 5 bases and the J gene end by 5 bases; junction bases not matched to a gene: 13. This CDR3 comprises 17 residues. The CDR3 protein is CASSEAPGGRGTGELFF. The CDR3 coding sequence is TGTGCCAGCAGCGAGGCCCCGGGAGGGCGCGGTACCGGGGAGCTGTTTTTT.

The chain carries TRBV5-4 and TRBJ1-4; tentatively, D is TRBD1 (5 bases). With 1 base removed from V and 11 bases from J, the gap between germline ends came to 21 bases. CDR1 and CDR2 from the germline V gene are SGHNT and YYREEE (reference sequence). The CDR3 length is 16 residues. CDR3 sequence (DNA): TGTGCCAGCAGCTTGCCCCCAGGGCGGACCCGTTGGAAACTGTTTTTT. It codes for CASSLPPGRTRWKLFF.

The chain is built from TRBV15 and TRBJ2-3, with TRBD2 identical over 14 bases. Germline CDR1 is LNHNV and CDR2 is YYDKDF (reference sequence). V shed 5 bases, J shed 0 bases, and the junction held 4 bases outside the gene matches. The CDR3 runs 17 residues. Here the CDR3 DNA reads TGTGCCACCAGCGGTAGACTAGCGGGGGGGAGCACAGATACGCAGTATTTT. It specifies CATSGRLAGGSTDTQYF.

CDR3 coding DNA: TGTGCCAGCAGCTTGGGACTGGGAAACTATGGCTACACCTTC. It translates to CASSLGLGNYGYTF. The chain joins TRBV7-2 to TRBJ1-2; D is possibly TRBD1 (5 bases). The germline V and J ends were trimmed by 3 bases and 2 bases, with 10 bases remaining between them. This CDR3 spans 14 amino acids. Germline CDR1 reads SGHTA; CDR2 reads FQGNSA.

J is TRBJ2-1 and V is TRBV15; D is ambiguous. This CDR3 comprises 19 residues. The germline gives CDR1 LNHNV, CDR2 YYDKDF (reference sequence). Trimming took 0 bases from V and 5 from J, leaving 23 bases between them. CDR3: CATSRDLTPGGAVNNEQFF. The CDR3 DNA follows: TGTGCCACCAGCAGAGATCTAACCCCCGGTGGAGCAGTAAACAATGAGCAGTTCTTC.

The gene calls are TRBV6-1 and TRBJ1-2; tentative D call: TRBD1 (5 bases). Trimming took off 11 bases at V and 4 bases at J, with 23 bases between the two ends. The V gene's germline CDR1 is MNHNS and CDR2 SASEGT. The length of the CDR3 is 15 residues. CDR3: CAHHDTGVFGYGYTF. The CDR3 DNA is TGTGCCCACCACGATACAGGCGTGTTTGGCTATGGCTACACCTTC.

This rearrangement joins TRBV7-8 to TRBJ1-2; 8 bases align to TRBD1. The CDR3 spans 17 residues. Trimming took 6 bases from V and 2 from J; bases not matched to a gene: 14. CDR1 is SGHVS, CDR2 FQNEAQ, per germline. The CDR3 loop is CASSSWRDRPKNYGYTF. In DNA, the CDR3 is TGTGCCAGCAGTTCTTGGCGGGACAGGCCAAAGAACTATGGCTACACCTTC.

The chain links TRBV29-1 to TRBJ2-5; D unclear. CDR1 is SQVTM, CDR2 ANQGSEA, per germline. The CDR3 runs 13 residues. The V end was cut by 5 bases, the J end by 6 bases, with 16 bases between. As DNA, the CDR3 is TGCAGCGTTTTCGTAGGATCGGGTCAGACCCAGTACTTC. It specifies CSVFVGSGQTQYF.

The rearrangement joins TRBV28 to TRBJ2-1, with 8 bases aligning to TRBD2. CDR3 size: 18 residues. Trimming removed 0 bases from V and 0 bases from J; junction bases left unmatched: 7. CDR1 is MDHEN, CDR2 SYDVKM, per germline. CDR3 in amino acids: CASSLWREELFSYNEQFF. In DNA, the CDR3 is TGTGCCAGCAGTTTATGGCGGGAGGAACTTTTCTCCTACAATGAGCAGTTCTTC.

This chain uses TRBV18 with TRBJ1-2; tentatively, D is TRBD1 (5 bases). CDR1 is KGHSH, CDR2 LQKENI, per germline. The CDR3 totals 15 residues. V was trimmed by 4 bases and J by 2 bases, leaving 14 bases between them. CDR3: CASSRGADFNYGYTF. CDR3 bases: TGTGCCAGCTCACGGGGCGCGGATTTCAACTATGGCTACACCTTC.

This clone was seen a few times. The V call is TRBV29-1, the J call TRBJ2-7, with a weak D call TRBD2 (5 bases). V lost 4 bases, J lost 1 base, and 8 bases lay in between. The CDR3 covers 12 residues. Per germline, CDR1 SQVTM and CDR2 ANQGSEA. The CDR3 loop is CSVAVASYEQYF. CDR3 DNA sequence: TGCAGCGTTGCTGTAGCGTCCTACGAGCAGTACTTC.

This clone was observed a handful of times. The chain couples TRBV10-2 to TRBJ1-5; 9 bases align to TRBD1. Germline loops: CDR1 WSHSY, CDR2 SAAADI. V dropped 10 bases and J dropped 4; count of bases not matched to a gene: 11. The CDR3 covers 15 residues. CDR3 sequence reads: CATGTGREGNQPQHF. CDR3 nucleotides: TGCGCCACCGGGACAGGGAGGGAGGGTAATCAGCCCCAGCATTTT.

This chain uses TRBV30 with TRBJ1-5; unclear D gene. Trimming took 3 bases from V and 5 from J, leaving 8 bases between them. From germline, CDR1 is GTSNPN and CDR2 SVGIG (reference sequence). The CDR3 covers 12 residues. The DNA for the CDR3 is TGTGCCTGGAGCAGGAAGGATCAGCCCCAGCATTTT. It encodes CAWSRKDQPQHF.

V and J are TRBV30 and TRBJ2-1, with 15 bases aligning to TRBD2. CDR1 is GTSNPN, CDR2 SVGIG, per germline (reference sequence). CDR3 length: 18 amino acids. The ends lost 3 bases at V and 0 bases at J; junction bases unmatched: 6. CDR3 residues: CAWRSGTSGRSSYNEQFF. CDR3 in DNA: TGTGCCTGGAGATCCGGGACTAGCGGGAGGAGCTCCTACAATGAGCAGTTCTTC. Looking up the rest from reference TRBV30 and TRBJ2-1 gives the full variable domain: SQTIHQWPATLVQPVGSPLSLECTVEGTSNPNLYWYRQAAGRGLQLLFYSVGIGQISSEVPQNLSASRPQDRQFILSSKKLLLSDSGFYLCAWRSGTSGRSSYNEQFFGPGTRLTVL.

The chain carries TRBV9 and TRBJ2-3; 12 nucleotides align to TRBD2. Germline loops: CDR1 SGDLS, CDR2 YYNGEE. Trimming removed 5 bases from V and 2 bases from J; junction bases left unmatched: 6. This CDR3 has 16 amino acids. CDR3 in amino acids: CASSAPSGGATDTQYF. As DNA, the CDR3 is TGTGCCAGCAGTGCACCTAGCGGGGGGGCCACAGATACGCAGTATTTT.

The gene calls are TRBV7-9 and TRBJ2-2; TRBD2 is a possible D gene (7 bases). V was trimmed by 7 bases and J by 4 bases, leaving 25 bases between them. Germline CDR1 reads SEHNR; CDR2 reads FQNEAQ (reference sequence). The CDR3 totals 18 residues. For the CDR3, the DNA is TGTGCCAGCAAACCGGGACTGAACCTGGGAGGGGGCACCGGGGAGCTGTTTTTT. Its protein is CASKPGLNLGGGTGELFF.

The CDR3 DNA reads TGTGCCACCCGACCCTGGGACAGGGCCTACGAGCAGTACTTC. As protein: CATRPWDRAYEQYF. The V and J genes are TRBV5-6 and TRBJ2-7, with 9 nucleotides matching TRBD1. CDR3 length equals 14 residues. Germline V gene data show CDR1 as SGHDT and CDR2 as YYEEEE. V dropped 9 bases and J dropped 2; count of bases not matched to a gene: 9.

Written as DNA, the CDR3 is TGCGCCAGCAGATACCAACCCGGGACTAGCGGGGACGAGCAGTACTTC. It encodes CASRYQPGTSGDEQYF. The J gene is TRBJ2-7, the V gene TRBV5-1; 13 nucleotides line up with TRBD2. The length of the CDR3 is 16 residues. J was trimmed by 5 bases and V by 5 bases; bases with no gene match: 10. Germline CDR1 SGHRS, CDR2 YFSETQ.

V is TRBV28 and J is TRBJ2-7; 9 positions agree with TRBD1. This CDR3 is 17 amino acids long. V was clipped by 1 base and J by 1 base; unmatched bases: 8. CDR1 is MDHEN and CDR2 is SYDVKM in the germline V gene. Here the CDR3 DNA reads TGTGCCAGCAGTTTATCCGAGCACAGGGGGCTTTCCTACGAGCAGTACTTC. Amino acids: CASSLSEHRGLSYEQYF.